Sequencing of this TCR beta chain was carried out in a study of cytomegalovirus exposure and HLA in healthy donors. This CDR3 region has 15 residues. Per germline, CDR1 SSHAT and CDR2 FNYEAQ (reference sequence). Vbeta (60) and Jbeta (13) primers were used in the PCR. The repertoire was sequenced with immunoSEQ multiplex PCR; TCRdb's copy has only in-frame clones and lacks some. The sample has about 83,000 clones; around 79% are singletons. As concerns this clone: The junction and the germline gene differ at one end; a read error may be behind it.

Sequenced input: PBMCs. The TCR was taken from a young man in good health and CMV-seropositive. This rearrangement joins TRBV7-7 to TRBJ1-3; maybe TRBD1 (6 bases). The CDR3: CASSRGFGSGNTIYF. In DNA form, the CDR3 reads TGTGCTAGCAGCAGGGGCTTCGGCTCTGGAAACACCATATATTTT. The variable domain in full, with the rest retrieved from reference TRBV7-7 and TRBJ1-3, is GAGVSQSPRYKVTKRGQDVTLRCDPISSHATLYWYQQALGQGPEFLTYFNYEAQPDKSGLPSDRFSAERPEGSISTLTIQRTEQRDSAMYRCASSRGFGSGNTIYFGEGSWLTVV.